The rows below give T cell receptor beta chains drawn from one sample of a study of monozygotic twins with inflammatory bowel disease. Following a re-call of the 5' RACE reads, TCRdb has one entry per CDR3 protein and lacks DNA. The sample holds 300,000 to 350,000 distinct CDR3 sequences. The sequencing input was blood. The receptors were gathered from a human donor with ulcerative colitis or Crohn's disease, or a healthy co-twin of an affected twin (not recorded which). The CDR3 runs from the conserved cysteine through the conserved F or W.

V	J	CDR3
TRBV10-1	TRBJ1-3	CASRSGTGGRGNTIYF
TRBV7-8	TRBJ2-7	CASSLKRQGGEQYF
TRBV5-6	TRBJ2-2	CASSFGIDAGELFF
TRBV20-1	TRBJ2-7	CSARSSVHEQYF
TRBV19	TRBJ2-3	CASSIRSGGISKPPDTQYF
TRBV29-1	TRBJ1-1	CSVEKQEAAFF
TRBV5-1	TRBJ1-1	CASSPAGLTLNTEAFF
TRBV5-1	TRBJ2-5	CASSETTPYQETQYF
TRBV19	TRBJ2-1	CAIGLAGGRNEQFF
TRBV20-1	TRBJ2-3	CSALGPENTQYF
TRBV18	TRBJ1-2	CASSRERDPPGGYTF
TRBV12-3/TRBV12-4	TRBJ1-5	CASSSDRAQPQHF
TRBV7-3	TRBJ2-1	CASSPGSNEQFF
TRBV20-1	TRBJ2-1	CSARDPAGPSYNEQFF
TRBV7-6	TRBJ2-1	CASSFTDEGPYYNEQFF
TRBV12-3/TRBV12-4	TRBJ2-7	CASRSERQPYEQYF
TRBV5-4	TRBJ2-1	CASSIEGLAGLNEQFF
TRBV20-1	TRBJ2-6	CSASLPGPFSGANVLTF
TRBV6-6	TRBJ2-1	CASGPRGTEQFF
TRBV5-1	TRBJ1-2	CASSFNQQGNGYTF
TRBV7-9	TRBJ2-3	CASSITGSGGDTQYF
TRBV20-1	TRBJ2-7	CSARWDSYEQYF
TRBV12-5	TRBJ2-1	CASGLPGGYNEQFF
TRBV5-1	TRBJ2-1	CASSFDRNEQFF
TRBV30	TRBJ2-7	CAWSVNQAYEQYF
TRBV7-9	TRBJ1-3	CASSFGAVGGGNTIYF
TRBV27	TRBJ2-7	CASSSSSRRQYF
TRBV24-1	TRBJ2-1	CATSDFGSRSYNEQFF
TRBV5-4	TRBJ2-7	CASSLGVVSYEQYF
TRBV18	TRBJ2-1	CASSPRASGNNEQFF
TRBV7-9	TRBJ1-2	CASSLFGTEANYGYTF
TRBV24-1	TRBJ2-3	CATSDLRGGSSTDTQYF
TRBV15	TRBJ1-3	CATSRGARAGNTIYF
TRBV6-5	TRBJ2-1	CASTIHGQGQFF
TRBV3-1	TRBJ1-5	CASSQDWGNNQSQHF